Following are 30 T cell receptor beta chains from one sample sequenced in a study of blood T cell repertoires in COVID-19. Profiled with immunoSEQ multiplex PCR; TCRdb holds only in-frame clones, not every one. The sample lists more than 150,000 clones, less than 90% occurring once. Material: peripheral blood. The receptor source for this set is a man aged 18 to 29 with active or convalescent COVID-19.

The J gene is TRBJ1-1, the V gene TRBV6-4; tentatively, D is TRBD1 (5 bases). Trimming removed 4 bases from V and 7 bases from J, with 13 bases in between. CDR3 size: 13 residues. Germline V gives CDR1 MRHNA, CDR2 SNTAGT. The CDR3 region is CASSVGKGNEAFF. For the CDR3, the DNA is TGTGCCAGCAGTGTGGGGAAGGGGAATGAAGCTTTCTTT.

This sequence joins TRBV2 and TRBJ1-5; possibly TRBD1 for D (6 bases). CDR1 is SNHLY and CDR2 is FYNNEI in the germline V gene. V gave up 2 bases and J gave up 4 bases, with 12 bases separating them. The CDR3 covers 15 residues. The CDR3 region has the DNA TGTGCCAGCAGTGAATGGGGGGGCGCGAATCAGCCCCAGCATTTT. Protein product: CASSEWGGANQPQHF.

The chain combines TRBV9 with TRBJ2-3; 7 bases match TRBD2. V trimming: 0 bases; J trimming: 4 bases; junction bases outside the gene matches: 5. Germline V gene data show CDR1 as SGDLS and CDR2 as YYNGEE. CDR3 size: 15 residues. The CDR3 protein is CASSVGPSGSDTQYF. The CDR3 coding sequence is TGTGCCAGCAGCGTAGGTCCTAGCGGCTCAGATACGCAGTATTTT.

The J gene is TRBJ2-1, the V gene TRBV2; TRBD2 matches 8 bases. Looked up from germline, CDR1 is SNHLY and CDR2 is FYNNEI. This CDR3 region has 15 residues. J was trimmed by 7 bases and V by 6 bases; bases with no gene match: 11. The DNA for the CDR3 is TGTGCCAGCAGGAGATCGGGGGGGCCGCGGAATGAGCAGTTCTTC. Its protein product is CASRRSGGPRNEQFF.

The CDR3, as DNA: TGTGCCAGCAGAGCGACGAGCTCTGGAAACACCATATATTTT. Residues: CASRATSSGNTIYF. The rearrangement joins TRBV6-5 to TRBJ1-3; the D is unclear. Germline loops: CDR1 MNHEY, CDR2 SVGAGI. V dropped 6 bases and J dropped 0 bases, with 9 bases sitting between them. The CDR3 has 14 residues.

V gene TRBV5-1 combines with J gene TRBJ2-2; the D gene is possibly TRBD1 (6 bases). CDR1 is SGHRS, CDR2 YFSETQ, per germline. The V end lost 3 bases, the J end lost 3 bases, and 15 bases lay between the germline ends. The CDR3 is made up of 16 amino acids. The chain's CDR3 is CASSSQGSSYTGELFF. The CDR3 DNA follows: TGCGCCAGCAGCTCACAGGGCTCGTCTTACACCGGGGAGCTGTTTTTT.

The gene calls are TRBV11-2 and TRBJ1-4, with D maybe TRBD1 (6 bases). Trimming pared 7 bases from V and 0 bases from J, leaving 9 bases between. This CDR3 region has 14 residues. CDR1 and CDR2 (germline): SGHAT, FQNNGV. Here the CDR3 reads CASTQGPTNEKLFF. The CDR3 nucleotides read TGTGCCAGCACTCAGGGGCCAACTAATGAAAAACTGTTTTTT.

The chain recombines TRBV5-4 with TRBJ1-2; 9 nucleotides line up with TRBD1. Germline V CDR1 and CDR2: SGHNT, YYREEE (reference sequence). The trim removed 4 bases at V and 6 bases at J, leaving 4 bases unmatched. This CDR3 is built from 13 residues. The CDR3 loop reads CASSTGQGDGYTF. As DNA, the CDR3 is TGTGCCAGCAGCACGGGACAGGGAGATGGCTACACCTTC.

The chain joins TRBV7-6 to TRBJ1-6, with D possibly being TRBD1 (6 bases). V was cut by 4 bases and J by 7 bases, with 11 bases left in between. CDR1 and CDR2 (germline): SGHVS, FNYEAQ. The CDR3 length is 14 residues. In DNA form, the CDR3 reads TGTGCCAGCAGCTCGACAGGTTTCAATTCACCCCTCCACTTT. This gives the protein CASSSTGFNSPLHF.

CDR3 loop: CASTWGAGELFF. The CDR3 coding sequence is TGTGCCAGCACCTGGGGGGCCGGGGAGCTGTTTTTT. V is TRBV2 and J is TRBJ2-2, with D perhaps matching TRBD2 (6 bases). The CDR3 covers 12 residues. CDR1 is SNHLY, CDR2 FYNNEI, per germline. V gave up 7 bases and J gave up 6 bases, with 9 bases separating them.

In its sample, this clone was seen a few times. The CDR3 reads CASSLAGNEQFF. DNA of the CDR3: TGTGCCAGCAGTTTAGCGGGAAATGAGCAGTTCTTC. J is TRBJ2-1 and V is TRBV6-2 or TRBV6-3, with TRBD2 identical over 8 bases. This CDR3 comprises 12 residues. With V trimmed by 4 bases and J by 7 bases, 0 bases remained unmatched. Looked up from germline, CDR1 is MNHEY and CDR2 is SVGEGT.

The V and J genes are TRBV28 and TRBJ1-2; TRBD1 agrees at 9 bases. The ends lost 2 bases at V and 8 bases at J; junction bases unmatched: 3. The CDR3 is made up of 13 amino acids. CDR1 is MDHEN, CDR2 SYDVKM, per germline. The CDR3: CASSLHTGGGYTF. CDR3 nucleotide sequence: TGTGCCAGCAGTTTACATACAGGGGGCGGCTACACCTTC.

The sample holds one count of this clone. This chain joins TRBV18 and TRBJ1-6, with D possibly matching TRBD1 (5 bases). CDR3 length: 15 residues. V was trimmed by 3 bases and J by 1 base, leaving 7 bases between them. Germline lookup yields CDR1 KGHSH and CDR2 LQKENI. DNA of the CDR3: TGTGCCAGCTCACCCCAGGGTTCCTATAATTCACCCCTCCACTTT. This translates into CASSPQGSYNSPLHF.

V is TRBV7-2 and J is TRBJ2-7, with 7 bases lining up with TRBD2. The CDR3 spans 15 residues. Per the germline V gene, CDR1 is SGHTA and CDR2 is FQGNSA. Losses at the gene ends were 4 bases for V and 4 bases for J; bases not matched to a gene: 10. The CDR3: CASSSSGKVGYEQYF. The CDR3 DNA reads TGTGCCAGCAGCTCAAGCGGGAAGGTCGGGTACGAGCAGTACTTC.

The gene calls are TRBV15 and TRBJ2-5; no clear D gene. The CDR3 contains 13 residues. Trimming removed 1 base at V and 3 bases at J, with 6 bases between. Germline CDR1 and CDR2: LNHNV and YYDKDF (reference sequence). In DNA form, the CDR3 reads TGTGCCACCAGCAGAGCGGTCGAAGAGACCCAGTACTTC. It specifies CATSRAVEETQYF.

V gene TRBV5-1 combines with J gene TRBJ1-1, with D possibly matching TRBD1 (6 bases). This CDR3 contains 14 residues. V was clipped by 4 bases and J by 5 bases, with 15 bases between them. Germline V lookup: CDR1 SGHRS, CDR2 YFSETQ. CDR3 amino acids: CASSPIQGSTEAFF. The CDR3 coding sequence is TGCGCCAGCAGCCCTATACAGGGATCTACTGAAGCTTTCTTT. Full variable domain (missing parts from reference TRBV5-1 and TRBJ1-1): KAGVTQTPRYLIKTRGQQVTLSCSPISGHRSVSWYQQTPGQGLQFLFEYFSETQRNKGNFPGRFSGRQFSNSRSEMNVSTLELGDSALYLCASSPIQGSTEAFFGQGTRLTVV.

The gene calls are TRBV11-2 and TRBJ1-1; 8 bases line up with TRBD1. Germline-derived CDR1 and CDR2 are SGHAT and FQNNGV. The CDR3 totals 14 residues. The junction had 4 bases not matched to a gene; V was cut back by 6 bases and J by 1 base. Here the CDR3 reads CASRPTGENTEAFF. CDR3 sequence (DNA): TGTGCCAGCAGACCGACAGGGGAGAACACTGAAGCTTTCTTT.

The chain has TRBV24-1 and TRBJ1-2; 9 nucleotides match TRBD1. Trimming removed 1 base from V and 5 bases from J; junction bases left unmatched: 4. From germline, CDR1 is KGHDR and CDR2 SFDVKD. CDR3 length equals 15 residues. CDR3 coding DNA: TGTGCCACCAGTGATTTCCGGGACAGGGTATATGGCTACACCTTC. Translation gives CATSDFRDRVYGYTF.

In DNA, the CDR3 is TGTGCCAGCAAACTAGCGGGGGGAATAGATACGCAGTATTTT. Translation gives CASKLAGGIDTQYF. This chain uses TRBV19 with TRBJ2-3, with 12 bases matching TRBD2. V shed 9 bases, J shed 5 bases, and the junction held 6 bases outside the gene matches. The germline gives CDR1 LNHDA, CDR2 SQIVND (reference sequence). The CDR3 has 14 residues.

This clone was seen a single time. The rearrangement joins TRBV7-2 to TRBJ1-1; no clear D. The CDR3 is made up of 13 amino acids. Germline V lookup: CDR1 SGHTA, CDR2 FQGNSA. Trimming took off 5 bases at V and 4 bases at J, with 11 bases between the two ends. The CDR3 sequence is CASSPEVATEAFF. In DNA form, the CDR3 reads TGTGCCAGCAGCCCAGAGGTCGCCACTGAAGCTTTCTTT.

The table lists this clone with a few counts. The CDR3 DNA reads as TGTGCCAGCAGCCAAGCCGACAGGGGGGGCTACACCTTC. Amino acids: CASSQADRGGYTF. This chain joins TRBV3-1 (or the pseudogene TRBV3-2) and TRBJ1-2; 9 bases match TRBD1. V lost 1 base to trimming and J lost 8 bases; unmatched junction nucleotides: 2. The CDR3 totals 13 residues. Germline CDR1 LGHDT, CDR2 YNNKEL (reference sequence).

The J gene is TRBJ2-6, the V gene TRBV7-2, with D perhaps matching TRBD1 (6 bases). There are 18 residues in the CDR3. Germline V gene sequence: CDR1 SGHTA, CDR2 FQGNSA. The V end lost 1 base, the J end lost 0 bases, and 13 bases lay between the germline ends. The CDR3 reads CASSLGGPGVSGANVLTF. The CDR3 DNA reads TGTGCCAGCAGCTTAGGGGGCCCAGGGGTCTCTGGGGCCAACGTCCTGACTTTC.

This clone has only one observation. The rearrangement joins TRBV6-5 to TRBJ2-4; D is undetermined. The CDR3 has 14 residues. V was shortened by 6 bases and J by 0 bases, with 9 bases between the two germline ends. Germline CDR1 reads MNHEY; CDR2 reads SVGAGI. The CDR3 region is CASSLTVAKNIQYF. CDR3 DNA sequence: TGTGCCAGCAGCCTTACAGTAGCCAAAAACATTCAGTACTTC.

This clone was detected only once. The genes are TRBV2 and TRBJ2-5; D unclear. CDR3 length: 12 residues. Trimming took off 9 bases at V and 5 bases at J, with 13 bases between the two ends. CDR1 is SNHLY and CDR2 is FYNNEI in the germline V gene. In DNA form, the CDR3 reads TGTGCCAGTGGAGTATCCGTGGAGACCCAGTACTTC. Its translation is CASGVSVETQYF.

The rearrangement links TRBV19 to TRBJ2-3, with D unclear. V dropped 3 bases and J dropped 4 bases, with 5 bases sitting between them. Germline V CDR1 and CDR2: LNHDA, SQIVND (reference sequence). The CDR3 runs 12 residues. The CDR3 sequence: CASSIAADTQYF. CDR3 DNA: TGTGCCAGTAGTATCGCGGCAGATACGCAGTATTTT.

The CDR3 sequence is CASSLTGQGSYGYTF. The CDR3, as DNA: TGTGCCAGCAGCTTGACAGGACAGGGAAGCTATGGCTACACCTTC. The chain links TRBV5-5 to TRBJ1-2; 8 bases line up with TRBD1. Germline assignment: CDR1 SGHKS and CDR2 YYEKEE (reference sequence). The trim removed 1 base at V and 4 bases at J, leaving 6 bases unmatched. This CDR3 spans 15 amino acids.

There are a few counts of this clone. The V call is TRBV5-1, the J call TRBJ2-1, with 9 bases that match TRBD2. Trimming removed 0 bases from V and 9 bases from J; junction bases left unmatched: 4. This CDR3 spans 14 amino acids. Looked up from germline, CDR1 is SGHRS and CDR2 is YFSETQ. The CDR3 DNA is TGCGCCAGCAGCTTGGTTGCGGGGGGGCTTGAGCAGTTCTTC. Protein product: CASSLVAGGLEQFF.

The CDR3 here is CASSQTSGGDTQYF. CDR3 in DNA: TGTGCCAGCAGCCAAACTTCCGGGGGTGATACGCAGTATTTT. The chain couples TRBV3-1 (or the pseudogene TRBV3-2) to TRBJ2-3, with D perhaps matching TRBD2 (6 bases). This CDR3 comprises 14 residues. Trimming shortened V by 2 bases and J by 6 bases, and 12 bases separated the two germline ends. CDR1 and CDR2 from the germline V gene are LGHDT and YNNKEL (reference sequence).

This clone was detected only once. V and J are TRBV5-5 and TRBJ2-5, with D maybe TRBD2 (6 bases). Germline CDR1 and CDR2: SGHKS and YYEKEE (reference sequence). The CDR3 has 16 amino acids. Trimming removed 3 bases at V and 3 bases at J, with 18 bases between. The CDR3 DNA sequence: TGTGCCAGCAGCTACTGGGTACGGGGCGGGGAAGAGACCCAGTACTTC. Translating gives CASSYWVRGGEETQYF.

The CDR3 DNA reads as TGCAGTGCTAGTCTAGCGGGAGGGCCCACAGATACGCAGTATTTT. It yields the protein CSASLAGGPTDTQYF. The chain links TRBV20-1 to TRBJ2-3; TRBD2 agrees at 12 bases. This CDR3 is 15 amino acids long. With 3 bases clipped from V and 2 bases from J, the junction kept 3 bases outside the gene matches. Germline V gives CDR1 DFQATT, CDR2 SNEGSKA (reference sequence).